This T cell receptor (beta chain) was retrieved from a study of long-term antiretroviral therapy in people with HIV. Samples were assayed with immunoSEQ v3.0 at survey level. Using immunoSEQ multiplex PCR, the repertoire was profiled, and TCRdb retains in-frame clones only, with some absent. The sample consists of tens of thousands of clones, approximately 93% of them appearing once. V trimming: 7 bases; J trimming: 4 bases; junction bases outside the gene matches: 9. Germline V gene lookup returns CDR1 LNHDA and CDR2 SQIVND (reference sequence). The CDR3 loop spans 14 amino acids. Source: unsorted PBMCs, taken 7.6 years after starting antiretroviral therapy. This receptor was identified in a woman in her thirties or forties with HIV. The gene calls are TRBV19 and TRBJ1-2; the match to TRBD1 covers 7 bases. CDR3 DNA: TGTGCCAGTAACTCCCAGCCAGGGGGCTATGGCTACACCTTC. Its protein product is CASNSQPGGYGYTF. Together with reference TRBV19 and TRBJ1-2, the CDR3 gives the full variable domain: DGGITQSPKYLFRKEGQNVTLSCEQNLNHDAMYWYRQDPGQGLRLIYYSQIVNDFQKGDIAEGYSVSREKKESFPLTVTSAQKNPTAFYLCASNSQPGGYGYTFGSGTRLTVV.